This TCR beta chain was sequenced for a study of cytomegalovirus exposure and HLA in healthy donors. Across the whole study: The 120 validation repertoires were produced on the same platform as the 650 to 800 repertoires of the first cohort. This was reported in a later analysis.

Germline lookup yields CDR1 SNHLY and CDR2 FYNNEI. Trimming cost V 1 base and J 5 bases; bases outside gene matches: 6. CDR3 length: 15 residues. Some clones are missing from TCRdb's copy, which holds only in-frame ones; the method was immunoSEQ multiplex PCR. The sample includes nearly 110,000 clones, less than 90% of them seen just once. V is TRBV2 and J is TRBJ2-3, with 7 bases that match TRBD2. The sample consisted of PBMCs. The sequence was obtained from a woman aged 18 to 35 in good health and CMV-seropositive. The CDR3 reads CASSEGRGDLDTQYF. CDR3 bases: TGTGCCAGCAGTGAAGGTCGGGGGGATTTAGATACGCAGTATTTT.